The 21 T cell receptor beta chains listed next were all sequenced from one sample in a study of CD8+ T cells in alopecia areata. RNA was extracted and reverse transcribed into cDNA as the sequencing template. Assay: immunoSEQ multiplex PCR; the TCRdb copy retains only in-frame clones and omits some. The record shows roughly 260,000 clones for this sample, with no singletons present. Using CD4, CD8alpha, NKG2D, NKG2ACE and other markers, pooled cutaneous lymph node cells were sorted. The sequencing sample was made of CD4+ T cells sorted from a lymph node. All receptors derive from a C3H/HeJ mouse with alopecia areata. This strain has MHC haplotype H2-k.

This clone was seen more than once but under ten times. Gene names follow the mouse nomenclature. The CDR3 extends 4 residues past the end of the read, so its final part is completed from the germline J gene. The sample holds other DNA sequences that translate to the same CDR3. The chain recombines TRBV13-3 with TRBJ1-1; possible D gene TRBD1, 6 bases. The CDR3 is 12 residues long. Germline V lookup: CDR1 NNHDY, CDR2 SYVADS. The CDR3 loop is CASSDRTAEVFF. The sequenced part of the CDR3 DNA is TGTGCCAGCAGTGATCGGACAGCA.

Comments on this clone: These gene names are mouse names. The CDR3 goes on 3 residues after the read ends, and that part is filled in from the germline J gene. The chain combines TRBV19 with TRBJ1-6; D ambiguous. TRBJ1-6 is recorded as an ORF, its role being uncertain. The V and J ends lost 3 bases and 7 bases respectively, with 8 bases between them. Germline CDR1 reads FNHDT; CDR2 reads SITEND (reference sequence). This CDR3 has 13 amino acids. The CDR3 protein is CASSKQENSPLYF. The DNA read from the CDR3 is TGTGCCAGCAGTAAACAAGAGAATTCGCCC.

Concerning this clone: Gene names are the mouse ones. The read stops 4 residues short of the end of the CDR3; the missing end is completed from the germline J gene. This chain links TRBV19 with TRBJ2-5; maybe TRBD2 (6 bases). CDR1 and CDR2 from the germline V gene are FNHDT and SITEND (reference sequence). This CDR3 is 14 amino acids long. Trimming took 2 bases from V and 0 from J, leaving 7 bases between them. The chain's CDR3 is CASSMGGNQDTQYF. CDR3 bases read: TGTGCCAGCAGTATGGGGGGTAACCAAGAC.

On this clone itself: Gene and germline names: mouse. The CDR3 extends 4 residues past the end of the read, so its final part is completed from the germline J gene. The sample carries other DNA sequences with the same CDR3. The V gene is TRBV1, the J gene TRBJ2-1; TRBD2 matches at 8 bases. The ends lost 1 base at V and 5 bases at J; junction bases unmatched: 4. Germline-derived CDR1 and CDR2 are NSQYPW and LRSPGD (reference sequence). The CDR3 covers 15 residues. The CDR3 bases that were read are TGCACCTGCAGTGCAGGGGGGGGGCTGGATGCT. Its translation: CTCSAGGGLDA. The full-length CDR3 reads as CTCSAGGGLDAEQFF.

This clone was detected only a few times. The gene names given are mouse names. The read ends 4 residues shy of where the CDR3 ends; the end is completed using the germline J gene. The genes are TRBV19 and TRBJ2-5; TRBD1 matches 7 bases. The V segment lost 4 bases and the J segment 1 base; nucleotides outside the gene matches: 3. Germline values: CDR1 FNHDT, CDR2 SITEND (reference sequence). The CDR3 covers 14 residues. Incomplete CDR3 DNA: TGTGCCAGCAGTCTCACAGGGGACCAAGAC. Its protein product is CASSLTGDQD. The full CDR3 protein reads CASSLTGDQDTQYF.

Only a few counts were recorded for this clone. Any gene name here is a mouse gene name. Other DNA sequences in this sample translate to the same CDR3. The covered CDR3 bases are TGTGCTAGCAGTTTATGGGGACAGGGTGCAGAA. It specifies CASSLWGQGAE. The whole CDR3 reads CASSLWGQGAETLYF. This sequence joins TRBV29 and TRBJ2-3; 8 bases are a match to TRBD1. The DNA ends 4 residues before the CDR3 does, and the rest of the CDR3 is filled in from the germline J gene. This CDR3 region has 15 residues. V shed 1 base and J 1 base; nucleotides not matched to a gene: 1. Germline V CDR1 and CDR2: MSHET, SYDVDS.

This clone turned up a few times. The gene names given are mouse names. The read halts 4 residues ahead of the CDR3 end, with the missing end drawn from the germline J gene. The chain joins TRBV3 to TRBJ2-7, with D possibly being TRBD2 (7 bases). This CDR3 contains 14 residues. Per germline, CDR1 SNHLY and CDR2 FYNGKV (reference sequence). Incomplete CDR3 DNA: TGTGCCAGCAGCTCCGAGGGGGGGGTTGAT. Its translation: CASSSEGGVD. The entire CDR3 protein reads CASSSEGGVDEQYF.

This clone was seen only a few times. Gene names are mouse gene names. Read data end 4 residues before the CDR3 end; the end is taken from the germline J gene. The chain couples TRBV13-1 to TRBJ2-2; D gene ambiguous. The CDR3 is made up of 14 amino acids. Germline V gene data show CDR1 as NSHNY and CDR2 as SYGAGN. Trimming pared 7 bases from V and 0 bases from J, leaving 10 bases between. CDR3 DNA, as far as it was read: TGTGCCAGCGCCTCCACAGCAAACACCGGG. Translating it yields CASASTANTG. The CDR3 in its entirety is CASASTANTGQLYF.

This clone was recorded a few times. Germline and genes here are mouse. The CDR3 end is not reached by the read, which stops 4 residues before it; the germline J gene fills it in. The J gene is TRBJ2-5, the V gene TRBV5; no firm D call. Trimming shortened V by 0 bases and J by 0 bases, and 4 bases separated the two germline ends. The CDR3 runs 14 residues. The germline V gene encodes CDR1 LGHNA and CDR2 YNLKQL (reference sequence). The CDR3 loop reads CASSQDQNQDTQYF. The CDR3 DNA, read in part, is TGTGCCAGCAGCCAAGATCAGAACCAAGAC.

In this sample, this clone turned up a few times. Each gene name is a mouse one. The read ends 4 residues early relative to the CDR3; the germline J gene fills the gap. V and J are TRBV19 and TRBJ1-2, with unresolved D. This CDR3 region has 17 residues. The germline gives CDR1 FNHDT, CDR2 SITEND (reference sequence). V dropped 2 bases and J dropped 0 bases, with 17 bases sitting between them. This chain's CDR3 is CASSMRMGRPANSDYTF. The DNA read from the CDR3 is TGTGCCAGCAGTATGAGGATGGGGAGGCCCGCAAACTCC.

This clone was seen a few times. Gene names and germline refer to mouse. From the germline J gene comes the end of the CDR3, since the read stops 4 residues before it. The chain combines TRBV5 with TRBJ2-3; weak D call: TRBD2 (5 bases). Trimming pared 0 bases from V and 2 bases from J, leaving 6 bases between. This CDR3 comprises 14 residues. The germline CDR1 and CDR2 sequences are LGHNA and YNLKQL (reference sequence). CDR3 DNA (partial): TGTGCCAGCAGCCAAGAACTGGCTGCAGAA. Its protein is CASSQELAAE. The entire CDR3 protein is CASSQELAAETLYF.

This clone was recorded a few times. The gene names given are mouse names. The read halts 4 residues ahead of the CDR3 end, with the missing end drawn from the germline J gene. This chain uses TRBV1 with TRBJ1-2; 7 bases align to TRBD1. V trimming: 0 bases; J trimming: 4 bases; junction bases outside the gene matches: 5. The germline gives CDR1 NSQYPW, CDR2 LRSPGD (reference sequence). The CDR3 is 15 amino acids. CDR3 amino acids: CTCSADRAGGSDYTF. The covered CDR3 bases are TGCACCTGCAGTGCAGATCGGGCAGGGGGCTCC.

In this sample, this clone turned up a few times. The genes and germline here are from mouse. The sequenced fragment ends 4 residues before the CDR3 boundary, so the rest is inferred from the germline J gene. Other DNA sequences in this sample translate to the same CDR3. The chain couples TRBV13-1 to TRBJ2-4; D possibly corresponds to TRBD2 (7 bases). The CDR3 has 13 residues. The germline V and J ends were trimmed by 3 bases and 3 bases, with 8 bases remaining between them. Germline CDR1 and CDR2: NSHNY and SYGAGN. CDR3: CASSGGAQNTLYF. The sequenced CDR3 bases are TGTGCCAGCAGTGGGGGGGCGCAAAAC.

Comment on this clone: Gene names are mouse gene names. The CDR3 extends 4 residues past the end of the read, so its final part is completed from the germline J gene. This CDR3 is also generated by other DNA sequences in the sample. The rearrangement uses TRBV13-2 and TRBJ2-7, with no clear D. This CDR3 contains 12 residues. CDR1 NNHNN and CDR2 SYGAGS come from the germline V gene (reference sequence). This CDR3 is CASGDDKYEQYF. CDR3 bases read: TGTGCCAGCGGTGACGACAAATAT.

This clone was picked up a small number of times. Gene names and germline match the mouse. The read terminates 4 residues ahead of where the CDR3 ends, so the germline J gene completes it. The gene calls are TRBV19 and TRBJ1-1, with D possibly TRBD1 on 6 matching bases. Trimming shortened V by 2 bases and J by 1 base, and 9 bases separated the two germline ends. Germline CDR1 and CDR2: FNHDT and SITEND (reference sequence). The CDR3 extends over 14 amino acids. The CDR3 region is CASSIPRGNTEVFF. Partial CDR3 DNA: TGTGCCAGCAGTATCCCCAGGGGAAACACA.

Of note for this clone: Mouse germline and gene names are used. The read is 4 residues too short to cover the CDR3 end, so that end is filled in from the germline J gene. This CDR3 is also generated by other DNA sequences in the sample. The chain uses TRBV19 and TRBJ1-2; TRBD1 agrees at 7 bases. CDR3 length: 14 residues. J gave up 4 bases and V 1 base, and 4 bases lay outside the gene matches. CDR1 is FNHDT and CDR2 is SITEND in the germline V gene (reference sequence). Incomplete CDR3 DNA: TGTGCCAGCAGTATAAGAGGGGGCGGCTCC. This translates into CASSIRGGGS. The full CDR3 protein is CASSIRGGGSDYTF.

This clone was detected a few times. Gene names and germline match the mouse. The observed sequence ends 4 residues before the CDR3 terminus, with the missing tail filled in from the germline J gene. J is TRBJ2-7 and V is TRBV2, with TRBD1 matching over 7 bases. The CDR3 contains 15 residues. Germline CDR1 is LGHNA and CDR2 is YSYQKL. Trimming took 0 bases from V and 2 from J; bases not matched to a gene: 4. The CDR3 DNA, read in part, is TGTGCCAGCAGCCAAGATAGGCAGGGGGCCTAT. It yields the protein CASSQDRQGAY. The CDR3 in its entirety is CASSQDRQGAYEQYF.

This clone was counted a few times. Genes here carry mouse names. The CDR3 end lies 4 residues beyond the end of the read and is filled in from the germline J gene. The gene calls are TRBV14 and TRBJ2-3, with TRBD2 identical over 9 bases. CDR1 SGHDT and CDR2 FRDEAV come from the germline V gene. The length of the CDR3 is 17 residues. The V gene end was trimmed by 0 bases and the J gene end by 0 bases; junction bases not matched to a gene: 5. Incomplete CDR3 DNA: TGTGCCAGCAGTTTCTGGGACTGGGCCCTTAGTGCAGAA. Translating it yields CASSFWDWALSAE. From start to end, the CDR3 is CASSFWDWALSAETLYF.

This clone turned up a few times. Each gene name is a mouse one. The read ends 4 residues shy of where the CDR3 ends; the end is completed using the germline J gene. The V call is TRBV1, the J call TRBJ1-1, with 8 bases that match TRBD1. J was trimmed by 1 base and V by 2 bases; bases with no gene match: 3. Germline loops: CDR1 NSQYPW, CDR2 LRSPGD (reference sequence). This CDR3 contains 15 residues. The part of the CDR3 DNA that was read is TGCACCTGCAGTGCAAGGGGGACAGGAAACACA. The encoded protein is CTCSARGTGNT. The entire CDR3 reads CTCSARGTGNTEVFF.

As regards this clone: The gene names given are mouse names. Other DNA sequences in this specimen translate into the identical CDR3. The CDR3 DNA, read in part, is TGTGCCAGCAGTGATGCTTGGGGGGCAAACACCGGG. It translates to CASSDAWGANTG. The entire CDR3 reads CASSDAWGANTGQLYF. This chain links TRBV13-1 with TRBJ2-2, with 7 bases lining up with TRBD2. The read is 4 residues too short to cover the CDR3 end, so that end is filled in from the germline J gene. The CDR3 sequence is 16 residues long. Germline V gives CDR1 NSHNY, CDR2 SYGAGN. Trimming removed 0 bases from V and 0 bases from J; junction bases left unmatched: 2.

Details on this clone: Germline and genes here are mouse. The sequenced fragment ends 4 residues before the CDR3 boundary, so the rest is inferred from the germline J gene. The chain couples TRBV19 to TRBJ2-3; the match to TRBD2 covers 10 bases. This CDR3 region has 16 residues. Germline CDR1 and CDR2: FNHDT and SITEND (reference sequence). Trimming took 6 bases from V and 1 from J; bases not matched to a gene: 8. CDR3 protein: CASIGWGGGGAETLYF. Incomplete CDR3 DNA: TGTGCCAGCATTGGCTGGGGGGGCGGTGGTGCAGAA.